What follows are 26 T cell receptor beta chains derived from one specimen sequenced in a study of blood T cell repertoires in COVID-19. Some clones are missing from TCRdb's copy, which holds only in-frame ones; the method was immunoSEQ multiplex PCR. The table has about 300,000 clones, about nine tenths seen once. Sequencing was performed on PBMCs or T cells enriched from blood (not recorded which). The origin of the receptors is a young woman who had recovered from COVID-19.

The CDR3 spells CASSDMSGSQETQYF. In DNA form, the CDR3 reads TGTGCCAGCAGTGATATGAGCGGGTCACAAGAGACCCAGTACTTC. The V call is TRBV6-1, the J call TRBJ2-5, with D perhaps TRBD2 (6 bases). CDR1 is MNHNS and CDR2 is SASEGT in the germline V gene. V was pared by 3 bases and J by 2 bases, with 13 bases between. The CDR3 covers 15 residues.

The chain links TRBV6-5 to TRBJ2-5, with D tentatively TRBD2 (7 bases). The CDR3 is 13 residues long. Germline assignment: CDR1 MNHEY and CDR2 SVGAGI. Trimming stripped 10 bases from V and 2 bases from J, with 14 bases between. CDR3: CATRGGGQETQYF. The DNA of the CDR3 is TGTGCCACCAGAGGGGGGGGGCAAGAGACCCAGTACTTC.

J is TRBJ1-2 and V is TRBV28; D possibly corresponds to TRBD1 (5 bases). Trimming shortened V by 3 bases and J by 4 bases, and 12 bases separated the two germline ends. The CDR3 covers 14 residues. Germline V gene data show CDR1 as MDHEN and CDR2 as SYDVKM. CDR3 region: CASSFGGVSYGYTF. As DNA, the CDR3 is TGTGCCAGCAGTTTCGGGGGGGTTAGCTATGGCTACACCTTC.

The CDR3 nucleotides read TGTGCTAGTGGTTTGGTACAGGGATTAGGCTACAATGAGCAGTTCTTC. Its translation is CASGLVQGLGYNEQFF. J is TRBJ2-1 and V is TRBV12-5; TRBD1 might be the D (6 bases). The CDR3 has 16 amino acids. The V gene lost 0 bases and the J gene lost 3 bases, with 12 bases spanning the gap. In germline, CDR1 is LGHNT, CDR2 FRNRAP. The full variable domain, rest sourced from reference TRBV12-5 and TRBJ2-1, is DARVTQTPRHKVTEMGQEVTMRCQPILGHNTVFWYRQTMMQGLELLAYFRNRAPLDDSGMPKDRFSAEMPDATLATLKIQPSEPRDSAVYFCASGLVQGLGYNEQFFGPGTRLTVL.

Of note for this clone: Sequence at one end of the junction differs from germline and may be a read error. CDR3 nucleotides: TGTGCCAGCAGTGAAGGGCATTACAGGGGGCAATTCTCTAACGAAAAACTGTTTTTT. It yields the protein CASSEGHYRGQFSNEKLFF. The V gene is TRBV6-1, the J gene TRBJ1-4; 9 bases agree with TRBD1. Germline lookup yields CDR1 MNHNS and CDR2 SASEGT. The CDR3 is 19 residues long.

This clone has only one observation. This chain uses TRBV12-5 with TRBJ2-1; 8 bases match TRBD1. The length of the CDR3 is 16 residues. V gave up 3 bases and J gave up 6 bases; unmatched junction bases: 10. Germline V gene sequence: CDR1 LGHNT, CDR2 FRNRAP. Written as DNA, the CDR3 is TGTGCTAGTGGTTTACACACAGGGGGGCGAATCAATGAGCAGTTCTTC. Amino acid sequence: CASGLHTGGRINEQFF.

The J gene is TRBJ1-1, the V gene TRBV13; 7 bases are a match to TRBD1. Unmatched junction bases numbered 2, after V lost 1 base and J lost 3 bases. CDR1 is PRHDT, CDR2 FYEKMQ, per germline (reference sequence). The CDR3 is made up of 14 amino acids. CDR3 coding DNA: TGTGCCAGCAGCTTAGTGCAGGGGGACACTGAAGCTTTCTTT. As protein: CASSLVQGDTEAFF.

The table lists this clone with a count of one. The chain combines TRBV9 with TRBJ1-5, with 8 bases aligning to TRBD1. This CDR3 region has 14 residues. The germline V gene has CDR1 SGDLS and CDR2 YYNGEE. V gave up 2 bases and J gave up 5 bases; unmatched junction bases: 3. The CDR3 DNA reads as TGTGCCAGCAGCGTGGGACAGGAATATCAGCCCCAGCATTTT. Residues: CASSVGQEYQPQHF. Variable domain in full (rest from reference TRBV9 and TRBJ1-5): DSGVTQTPKHLITATGQRVTLRCSPRSGDLSVYWYQQSLDQGLQFLIQYYNGEERAKGNILERFSAQQFPDLHSELNLSSLELGDSALYFCASSVGQEYQPQHFGDGTRLSIL.

This chain connects TRBV19 to TRBJ1-5, with D maybe TRBD1 (5 bases). The CDR3 is 14 residues long. Between the trimmed V and J ends, which lost 7 bases and 3 bases, there was a span of 13 bases. Germline V gives CDR1 LNHDA, CDR2 SQIVND (reference sequence). The CDR3 is CASTVQGLNQPQHF. DNA of the CDR3: TGTGCCAGTACCGTCCAGGGACTCAATCAGCCCCAGCATTTT.

This rearrangement joins TRBV2 to TRBJ1-4, with D hard to call. The CDR3 is 14 residues long. Germline CDR1 and CDR2: SNHLY and FYNNEI. V lost 8 bases, J lost 7 bases, and 17 bases lay in between. The CDR3 is CASSFSQSGEKLFF. The CDR3 DNA follows: TGTGCCAGCTCTTTCAGTCAGAGCGGTGAAAAACTGTTTTTT.

This chain links TRBV5-1 with TRBJ1-4; a weak D match, TRBD1 (6 bases). The CDR3 sequence is 15 residues long. The V gene lost 5 bases and the J gene lost 0 bases, with 11 bases spanning the gap. Per the germline V gene, CDR1 is SGHRS and CDR2 is YFSETQ. The CDR3 region is CASRHRDATNEKLFF. The CDR3 coding sequence is TGCGCCAGCAGACACAGGGACGCAACTAATGAAAAACTGTTTTTT.

This chain links TRBV5-1 with TRBJ1-1; perhaps TRBD1 as D (6 bases). V was clipped by 5 bases and J by 11 bases, with 19 bases between them. The CDR3 consists of 13 residues. Germline V lookup: CDR1 SGHRS, CDR2 YFSETQ. This CDR3 is CASRTGGLNRAFF. CDR3 DNA sequence: TGCGCCAGCAGGACAGGCGGGCTAAATAGGGCTTTCTTT. Filled out from reference TRBV5-1 and TRBJ1-1, the complete variable domain reads KAGVTQTPRYLIKTRGQQVTLSCSPISGHRSVSWYQQTPGQGLQFLFEYFSETQRNKGNFPGRFSGRQFSNSRSEMNVSTLELGDSALYLCASRTGGLNRAFFGQGTRLTVV.

This clone was seen just once. The chain is built from TRBV6-9 and TRBJ1-1, with D unresolved. CDR3 size: 12 residues. Germline V lookup: CDR1 MNHGY, CDR2 SVAAGI. The V end was cut by 8 bases, the J end by 0 bases, with 7 bases between. Here the CDR3 reads CASEGMNTEAFF. CDR3 DNA: TGTGCCAGCGAGGGCATGAACACTGAAGCTTTCTTT.

V gene TRBV21-1 combines with J gene TRBJ2-3; TRBD2 is the table's D call and was not checked against the DNA. TRBV21-1 is a recognized pseudogene. The CDR3 has 19 amino acids. The CDR3 here is CASPELAGGGEIETDTQYF. The CDR3 nucleotides read TGTGCCAGCCCCGAACTAGCGGGGGGAGGAGAAATCGAAACAGATACGCAGTATTTT.

This chain joins TRBV5-4 and TRBJ2-7, with D perhaps matching TRBD1 (7 bases). This CDR3 has 14 residues. Germline V gene sequence: CDR1 SGHNT, CDR2 YYREEE (reference sequence). Trimming took off 0 bases at V and 2 bases at J, with 9 bases between the two ends. The CDR3 nucleotides read TGTGCCAGCAGCTTGGGCGGGACAGCCTACGAGCAGTACTTC. Protein: CASSLGGTAYEQYF.

The rearrangement links TRBV5-5 to TRBJ1-4; D not resolved. Germline-derived CDR1 and CDR2 are SGHKS and YYEKEE (reference sequence). V lost 4 bases and J 0 bases, leaving 13 bases between the germline ends. The CDR3 covers 16 residues. The CDR3 loop reads CASSPAVGTTNEKLFF. CDR3 coding DNA: TGTGCCAGCAGCCCAGCAGTCGGGACAACTAATGAAAAACTGTTTTTT.

In nucleotides, the CDR3 is TGCAGCGTTGAAGTGGCTGTGGGAGGCACAGATACGCAGTATTTT. Translation gives CSVEVAVGGTDTQYF. The chain links TRBV29-1 to TRBJ2-3, with D tentatively TRBD2 (5 bases). CDR3 length equals 15 residues. V gave up 1 base and J gave up 1 base, with 12 bases separating them. Germline CDR1 is SQVTM and CDR2 is ANQGSEA.

The V call is TRBV7-2, the J call TRBJ2-5; D is perhaps TRBD1 (5 bases). The CDR3 runs to 15 residues. Germline V gene data show CDR1 as SGHTA and CDR2 as FQGNSA. V shed 6 bases and J shed 0 bases, with 14 bases lying between them. CDR3 amino acids: CASRRRAGNQETQYF. The CDR3 DNA follows: TGTGCCAGCAGACGACGGGCAGGGAACCAAGAGACCCAGTACTTC.

The chain recombines TRBV9 with TRBJ2-5, with D perhaps TRBD1 (5 bases). V dropped 3 bases and J dropped 4 bases, with 16 bases sitting between them. The CDR3 runs to 15 residues. Germline loops: CDR1 SGDLS, CDR2 YYNGEE. CDR3 in amino acids: CASSEPGNGLETQYF. CDR3 coding DNA: TGTGCCAGCAGCGAGCCAGGGAACGGTCTAGAGACCCAGTACTTC.

This clone was counted between two and nine times. V is TRBV7-8 and J is TRBJ2-2; D unclear. Germline-derived CDR1 and CDR2 are SGHVS and FQNEAQ. The CDR3 has 14 amino acids. The V and J ends lost 6 bases and 6 bases respectively, with 14 bases between them. The CDR3 nucleotides read TGTGCCAGCAGTCAATACATCTCGCCCGGGGAGCTGTTTTTT. Its translation is CASSQYISPGELFF.

This chain links TRBV6-5 with TRBJ2-1, with D maybe TRBD2 (7 bases). The CDR3 spans 16 residues. Trimming left V 3 bases short and J 8 bases short, with 20 bases between. Germline loops: CDR1 MNHEY, CDR2 SVGAGI. The CDR3 coding sequence is TGTGCCAGCAGTTATAATGGGGGGGCAGGAGGTGATGAGCAGTTCTTC. It is translated as CASSYNGGAGGDEQFF.

The V gene is TRBV7-6, the J gene TRBJ2-7; D perhaps matches TRBD1 (5 bases). Germline V gene data show CDR1 as SGHVS and CDR2 as FNYEAQ. Trimming cost V 1 base and J 2 bases, with 15 bases left between them. The CDR3 is 16 residues long. CDR3 in amino acids: CASSLVGQGIAYEQYF. The CDR3, as DNA: TGTGCCAGCAGCTTAGTCGGGCAGGGAATCGCCTACGAGCAGTACTTC. The entire variable domain, with the rest obtained from reference TRBV7-6 and TRBJ2-7, is as follows: GAGVSQSPRYKVTKRGQDVALRCDPISGHVSLYWYRQALGQGPEFLTYFNYEAQQDKSGLPNDRFSAERPEGSISTLTIQRTEQRDSAMYRCASSLVGQGIAYEQYFGPGTRLTVT.

V and J are TRBV5-1 and TRBJ2-3; 9 positions agree with TRBD1. This CDR3 has 17 amino acids. Per germline, CDR1 SGHRS and CDR2 YFSETQ. V lost 0 bases and J lost 9; bases outside the gene matches: 14. The CDR3, as DNA: TGCGCCAGCAGCTTGGTTCCCGGGGGACAGGGTAAGGCAACGCAGTATTTT. Translating gives CASSLVPGGQGKATQYF. The whole variable domain, filled in from reference TRBV5-1 and TRBJ2-3, reads KAGVTQTPRYLIKTRGQQVTLSCSPISGHRSVSWYQQTPGQGLQFLFEYFSETQRNKGNFPGRFSGRQFSNSRSEMNVSTLELGDSALYLCASSLVPGGQGKATQYFGPGTRLTVL.

CDR3 bases: TGTGCCAGCAGTGGTCCCTCTGGCAGGGCGGAGACCCAGTACTTC. Translated: CASSGPSGRAETQYF. This rearrangement joins TRBV2 to TRBJ2-5; TRBD1 is a possible D gene (5 bases). The CDR3 spans 15 residues. Trimming removed 4 bases at V and 5 bases at J, with 17 bases between. The germline CDR1 and CDR2 sequences are SNHLY and FYNNEI.

This chain uses TRBV29-1 with TRBJ1-4; D may be TRBD1 (5 bases). The V end lost 5 bases, the J end lost 3 bases, and 13 bases lay between the germline ends. CDR3 size: 14 residues. CDR1 SQVTM and CDR2 ANQGSEA come from the germline V gene. CDR3 region: CSVRGVLANEKLFF. In nucleotides, the CDR3 is TGCAGCGTTCGGGGGGTGTTAGCTAATGAAAAACTGTTTTTT.

This chain uses TRBV19 with TRBJ2-7; maybe TRBD1 (5 bases). The CDR3 runs to 15 residues. Trimming removed 3 bases from V and 5 bases from J, with 17 bases in between. The germline gives CDR1 LNHDA, CDR2 SQIVND (reference sequence). CDR3: CASSIGQGIRDEQYF. CDR3 DNA sequence: TGTGCCAGTAGTATCGGGCAGGGCATTCGGGACGAGCAGTACTTC.